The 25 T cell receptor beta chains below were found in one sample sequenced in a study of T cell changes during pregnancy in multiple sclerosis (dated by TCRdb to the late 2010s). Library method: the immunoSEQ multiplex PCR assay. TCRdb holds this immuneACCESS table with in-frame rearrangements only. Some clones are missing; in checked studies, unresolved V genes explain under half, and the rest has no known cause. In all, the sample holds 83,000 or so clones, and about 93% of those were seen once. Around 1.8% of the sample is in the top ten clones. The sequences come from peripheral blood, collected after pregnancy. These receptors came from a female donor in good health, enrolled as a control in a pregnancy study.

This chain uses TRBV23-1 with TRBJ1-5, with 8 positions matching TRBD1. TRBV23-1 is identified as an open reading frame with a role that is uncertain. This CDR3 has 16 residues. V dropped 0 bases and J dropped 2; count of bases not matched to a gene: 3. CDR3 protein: CASSQSRGRGNQPQHF. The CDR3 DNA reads TGCGCCAGCAGTCAATCCAGGGGGCGAGGCAATCAGCCCCAGCATTTT.

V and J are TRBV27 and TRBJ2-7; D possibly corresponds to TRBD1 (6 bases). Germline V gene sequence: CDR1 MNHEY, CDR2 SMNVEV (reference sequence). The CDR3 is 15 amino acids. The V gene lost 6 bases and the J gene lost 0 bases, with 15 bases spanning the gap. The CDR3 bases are TGTGCCAGCAGCCCTAGGACAGTCAACTCCTACGAGCAGTACTTC. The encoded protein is CASSPRTVNSYEQYF.

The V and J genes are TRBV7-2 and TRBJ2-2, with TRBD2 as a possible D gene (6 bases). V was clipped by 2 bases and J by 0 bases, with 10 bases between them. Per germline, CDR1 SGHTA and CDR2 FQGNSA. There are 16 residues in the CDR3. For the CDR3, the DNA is TGTGCCAGCAGCTTATTTAGCGGAACGAACACCGGGGAGCTGTTTTTT. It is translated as CASSLFSGTNTGELFF.

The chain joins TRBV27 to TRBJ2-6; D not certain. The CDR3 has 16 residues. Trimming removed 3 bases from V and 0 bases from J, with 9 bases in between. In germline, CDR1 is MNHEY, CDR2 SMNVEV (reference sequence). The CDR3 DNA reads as TGTGCCAGCAGTTTTTACCTAACCTCTGGGGCCAACGTCCTGACTTTC. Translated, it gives CASSFYLTSGANVLTF.

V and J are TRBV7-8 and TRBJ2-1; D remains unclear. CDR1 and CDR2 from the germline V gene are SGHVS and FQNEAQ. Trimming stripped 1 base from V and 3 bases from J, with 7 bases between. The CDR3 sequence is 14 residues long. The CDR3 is CASSLGGGYNEQFF. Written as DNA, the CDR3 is TGTGCCAGCAGCTTAGGTGGCGGCTACAATGAGCAGTTCTTC.

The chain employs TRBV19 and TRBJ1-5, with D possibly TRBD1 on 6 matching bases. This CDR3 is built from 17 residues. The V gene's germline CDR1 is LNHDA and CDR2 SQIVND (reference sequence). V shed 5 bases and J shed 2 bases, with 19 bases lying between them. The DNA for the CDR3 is TGTGCCAGTAGTCGCGAGGGGGGGCGCGTTGGCAATCAGCCCCAGCATTTT. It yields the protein CASSREGGRVGNQPQHF.

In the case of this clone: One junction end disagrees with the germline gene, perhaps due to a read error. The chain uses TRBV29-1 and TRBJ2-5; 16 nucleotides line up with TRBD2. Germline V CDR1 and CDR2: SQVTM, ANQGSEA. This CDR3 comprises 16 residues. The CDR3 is CSIDGTSGRAGETQYF. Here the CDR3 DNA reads TGCAGCATTGACGGGACTAGCGGGAGGGCCGGTGAGACCCAGTACTTC.

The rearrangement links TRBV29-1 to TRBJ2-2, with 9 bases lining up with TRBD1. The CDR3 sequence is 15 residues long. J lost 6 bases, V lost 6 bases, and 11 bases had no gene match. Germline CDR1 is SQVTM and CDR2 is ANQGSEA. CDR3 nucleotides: TGCAGCGTGAAGATGCCGGGACAGGGAGCCGGGGAGCTGTTTTTT. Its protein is CSVKMPGQGAGELFF.

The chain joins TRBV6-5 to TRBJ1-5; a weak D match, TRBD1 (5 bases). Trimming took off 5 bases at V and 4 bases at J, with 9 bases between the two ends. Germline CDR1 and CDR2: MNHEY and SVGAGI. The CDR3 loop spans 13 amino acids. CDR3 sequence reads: CASSGGGNQPQHF. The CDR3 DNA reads TGTGCCAGCAGTGGGGGGGGTAATCAGCCCCAGCATTTT.

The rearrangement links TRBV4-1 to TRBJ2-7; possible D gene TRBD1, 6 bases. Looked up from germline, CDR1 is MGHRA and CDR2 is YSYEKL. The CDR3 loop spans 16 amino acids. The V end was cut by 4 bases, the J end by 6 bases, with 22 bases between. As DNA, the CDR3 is TGCGCCAGCAGCCGGGGAGACAGGAGAAACGGTGGCGAGCAGTACTTC. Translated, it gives CASSRGDRRNGGEQYF.

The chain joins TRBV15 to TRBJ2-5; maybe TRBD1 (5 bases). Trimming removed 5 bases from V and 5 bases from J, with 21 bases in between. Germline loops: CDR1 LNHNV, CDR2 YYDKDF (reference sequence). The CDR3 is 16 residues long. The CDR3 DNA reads TGTGCCACCAGCCCTATAGGGGCTGGCTCCGAGGAGACCCAGTACTTC. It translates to CATSPIGAGSEETQYF.

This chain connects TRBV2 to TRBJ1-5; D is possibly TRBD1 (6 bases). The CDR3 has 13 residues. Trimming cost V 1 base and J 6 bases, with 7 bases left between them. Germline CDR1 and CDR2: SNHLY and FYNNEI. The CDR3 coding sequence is TGTGCCAGCAGTGAAGAAGGGGGTCAGCCCCAGCATTTT. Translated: CASSEEGGQPQHF.

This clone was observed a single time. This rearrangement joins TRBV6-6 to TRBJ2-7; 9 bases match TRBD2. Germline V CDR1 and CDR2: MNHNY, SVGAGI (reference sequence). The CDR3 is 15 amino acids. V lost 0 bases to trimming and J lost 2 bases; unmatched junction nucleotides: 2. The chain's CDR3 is CASSYSTSGAYEQYF. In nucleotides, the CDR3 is TGTGCCAGCAGTTACTCGACTAGCGGTGCCTACGAGCAGTACTTC.

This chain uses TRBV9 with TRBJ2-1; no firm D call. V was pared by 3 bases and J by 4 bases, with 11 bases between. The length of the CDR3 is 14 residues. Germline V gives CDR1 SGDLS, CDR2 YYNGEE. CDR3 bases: TGTGCCAGCAGCGCCGCGAGCATATACAATGAGCAGTTCTTC. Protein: CASSAASIYNEQFF.

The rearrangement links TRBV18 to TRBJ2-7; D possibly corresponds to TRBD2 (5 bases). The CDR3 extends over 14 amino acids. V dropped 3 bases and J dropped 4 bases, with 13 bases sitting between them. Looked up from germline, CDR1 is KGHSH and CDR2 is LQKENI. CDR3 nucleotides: TGTGCCAGCTCACCTGGGGAGTCCGGATACGAGCAGTACTTC. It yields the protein CASSPGESGYEQYF.

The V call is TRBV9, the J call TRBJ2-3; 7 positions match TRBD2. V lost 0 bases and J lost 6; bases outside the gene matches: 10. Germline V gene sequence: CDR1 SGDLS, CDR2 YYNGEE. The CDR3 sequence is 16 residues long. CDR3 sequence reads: CASSVGGGSGADTQYF. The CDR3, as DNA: TGTGCCAGCAGCGTAGGGGGGGGGAGCGGGGCGGATACGCAGTATTTT.

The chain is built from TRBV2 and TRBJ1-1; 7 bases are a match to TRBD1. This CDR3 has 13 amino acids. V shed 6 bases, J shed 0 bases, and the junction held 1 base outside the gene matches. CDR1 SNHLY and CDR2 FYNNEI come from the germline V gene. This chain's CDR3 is CASRQGMNTEAFF. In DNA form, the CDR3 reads TGTGCCAGCAGACAGGGGATGAACACTGAAGCTTTCTTT.

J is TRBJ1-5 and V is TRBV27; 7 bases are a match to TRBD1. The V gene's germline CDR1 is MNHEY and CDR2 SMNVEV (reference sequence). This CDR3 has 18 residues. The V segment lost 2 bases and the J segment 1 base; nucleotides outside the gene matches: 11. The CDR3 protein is CASSLRGRGWMSNQPQHF. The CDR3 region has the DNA TGTGCCAGCAGTTTAAGGGGCAGGGGGTGGATGAGCAATCAGCCCCAGCATTTT.

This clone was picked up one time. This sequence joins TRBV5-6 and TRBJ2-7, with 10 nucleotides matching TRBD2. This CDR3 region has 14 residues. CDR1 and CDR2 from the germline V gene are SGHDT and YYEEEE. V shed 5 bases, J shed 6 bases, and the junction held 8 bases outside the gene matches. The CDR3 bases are TGTGCCAGCAGTCCAGCGGGAGGGCCTCTCGAGCAGTACTTC. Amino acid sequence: CASSPAGGPLEQYF.

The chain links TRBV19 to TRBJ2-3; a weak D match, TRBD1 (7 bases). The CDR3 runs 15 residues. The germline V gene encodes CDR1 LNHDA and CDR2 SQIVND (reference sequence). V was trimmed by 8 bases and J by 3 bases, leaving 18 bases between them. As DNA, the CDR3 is TGTGCCAGTGGACGAGGGGGCGCGGGGACAGATACGCAGTATTTT. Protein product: CASGRGGAGTDTQYF. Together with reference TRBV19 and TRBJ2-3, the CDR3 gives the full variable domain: DGGITQSPKYLFRKEGQNVTLSCEQNLNHDAMYWYRQDPGQGLRLIYYSQIVNDFQKGDIAEGYSVSREKKESFPLTVTSAQKNPTAFYLCASGRGGAGTDTQYFGPGTRLTVL.

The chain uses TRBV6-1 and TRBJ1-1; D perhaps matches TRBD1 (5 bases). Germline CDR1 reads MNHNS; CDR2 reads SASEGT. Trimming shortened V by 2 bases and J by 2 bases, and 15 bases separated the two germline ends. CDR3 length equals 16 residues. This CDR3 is CASSEFAGKGNTEAFF. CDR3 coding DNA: TGTGCCAGCAGTGAATTCGCAGGGAAAGGTAACACTGAAGCTTTCTTT.

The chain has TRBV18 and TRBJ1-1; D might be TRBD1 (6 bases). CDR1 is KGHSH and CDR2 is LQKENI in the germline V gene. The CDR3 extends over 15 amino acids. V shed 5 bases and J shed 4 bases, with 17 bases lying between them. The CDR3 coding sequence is TGTGCCAGCTCAAAACAGGGTGCGATGGGCACTGAAGCTTTCTTT. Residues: CASSKQGAMGTEAFF.

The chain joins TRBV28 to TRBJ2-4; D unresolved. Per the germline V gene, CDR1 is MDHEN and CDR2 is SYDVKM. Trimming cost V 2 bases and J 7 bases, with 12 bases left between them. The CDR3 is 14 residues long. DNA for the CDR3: TGTGCCAGCAGTTTAGGTCTAGAGGCGAACATTCAGTACTTC. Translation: CASSLGLEANIQYF.

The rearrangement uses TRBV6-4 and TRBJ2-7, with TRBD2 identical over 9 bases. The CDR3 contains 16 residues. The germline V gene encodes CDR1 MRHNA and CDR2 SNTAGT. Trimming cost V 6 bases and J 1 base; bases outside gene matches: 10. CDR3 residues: CASRSYPSGKSYEQYF. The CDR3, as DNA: TGTGCCAGCAGAAGCTACCCTAGCGGGAAATCCTACGAGCAGTACTTC.

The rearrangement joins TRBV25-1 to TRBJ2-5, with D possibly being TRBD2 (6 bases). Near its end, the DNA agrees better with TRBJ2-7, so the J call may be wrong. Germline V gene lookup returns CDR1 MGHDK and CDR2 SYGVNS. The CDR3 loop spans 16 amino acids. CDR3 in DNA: TGTGCCAGCAGTGAAGGGGAGGTGGTTTCGGGCTACGAGCAGTACTTC. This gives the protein CASSEGEVVSGYEQYF.